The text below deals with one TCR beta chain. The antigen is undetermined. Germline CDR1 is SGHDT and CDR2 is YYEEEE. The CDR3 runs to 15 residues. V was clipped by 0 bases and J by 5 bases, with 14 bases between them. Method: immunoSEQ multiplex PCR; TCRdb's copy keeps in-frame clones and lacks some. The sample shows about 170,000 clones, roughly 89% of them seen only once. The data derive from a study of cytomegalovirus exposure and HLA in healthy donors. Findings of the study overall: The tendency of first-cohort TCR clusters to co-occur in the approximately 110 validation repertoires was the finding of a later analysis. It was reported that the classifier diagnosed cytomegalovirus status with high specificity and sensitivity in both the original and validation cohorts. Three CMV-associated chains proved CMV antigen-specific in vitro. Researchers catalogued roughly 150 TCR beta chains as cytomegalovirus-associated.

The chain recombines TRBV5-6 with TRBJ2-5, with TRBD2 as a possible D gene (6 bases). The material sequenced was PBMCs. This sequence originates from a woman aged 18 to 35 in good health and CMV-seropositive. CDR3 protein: CASSLVGSGDETQYF. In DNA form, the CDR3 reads TGTGCCAGCAGCTTGGTTGGGTCGGGGGACGAGACCCAGTACTTC.